The sequence of this T cell receptor beta chain was determined in a study of blood T cells in healthy people across ages. A word on this clonotype: The antigen is undetermined. A much larger clone lies one base from this, so it may be a read error.

Healthy Caucasian individuals from Russia aged 6 to 90 served as donors. It was ten milliliters of peripheral blood that were drawn from each donor. The CDR3 runs to 12 residues. Germline V CDR1 and CDR2: MNHEY, SVGAGI. It was with a sample-barcoded 5' primer and a J-beta primer mix that a second PCR of roughly 7 to 12 cycles was run. Researchers report that each sample yielded at least 3 million CDR3-containing paired-end reads. TCRdb fed the 5' RACE reads into MiXCR, producing one record per CDR3 protein. In the table there are about 700,000 distinct CDR3 sequences, approximately 29% of which are singletons. Overall study results and limits: Naive and antigen-experienced cells could not be conclusively compared, given unsorted PBMCs.

What was sequenced was blood. This sequence originates from a woman aged 80 or over in good health. V usage is TRBV6-5 and J usage is TRBJ1-1; no clear D. The CDR3 loop is CASSYSNSEAFF. CDR3 bases: TGTGCCAGCAGTTACTCGAACTCTGAAGCTTTCTTT.